A selection of T cell receptor beta chains follows, all from one sample in a study of blood T cell repertoires in COVID-19. Profiling relied on immunoSEQ multiplex PCR, and the TCRdb table lists in-frame clones only, not all of them. The table records under 450,000 clones, less than 90% of them present only once. Input material: PBMCs or T cells enriched from blood (not recorded which). These receptors were collected from a woman under 40 who had recovered from COVID-19. Each CDR3 is given with its conserved first and last residue. The order of the fields is clone size, V gene, D gene, J gene, CDR3 protein, CDR3 DNA. The D gene is left open where the match is weak. Size is stated for part of the rows, as once, few or many counts, or as a class when the clone is expanded.

NA	TRBV28	TRBD2	TRBJ2-7	CASSATGTRLLEQYF	TGTGCCAGCAGTGCTACCGGGACTAGGCTCCTCGAGCAGTACTTC
once	TRBV5-1	NA	TRBJ1-5	CASSLDGGNQPQHF	TGCGCCAGCAGCTTGGACGGAGGCAATCAGCCCCAGCATTTT
NA	TRBV7-2	NA	TRBJ1-5	CASSLHYQGSGQPQHF	TGTGCCAGCAGCTTACATTACCAGGGATCGGGTCAGCCCCAGCATTTT
NA	TRBV9	NA	TRBJ1-1	CASSVDLNTEAFF	TGTGCCAGCAGCGTAGACTTAAACACTGAAGCTTTCTTT
NA	TRBV5-1	TRBD1	TRBJ2-7	CASRTGTVSYEQYF	TGCGCCAGCAGAACAGGGACAGTCTCCTACGAGCAGTACTTC
NA	TRBV5-1	NA	TRBJ2-1	CASSWGPGSSYNEQFF	TGCGCCAGCAGCTGGGGTCCGGGGAGCTCCTACAATGAGCAGTTCTTC
NA	TRBV6-5	TRBD2	TRBJ2-1	CAGSTSGWYNEQFF	TGTGCCGGCTCGACTAGCGGTTGGTACAATGAGCAGTTCTTC
once	TRBV3-1/TRBV3-2	NA	TRBJ1-1	CASSQAGMNTEAFF	TGTGCCAGCAGCCAAGCAGGTATGAACACTGAAGCTTTCTTT
once	TRBV6-2/TRBV6-3	NA	TRBJ2-7	CASSRSPYEQYF	TGTGCCAGCAGTAGGAGTCCCTACGAGCAGTACTTC
NA	TRBV24-1	NA	TRBJ1-2	CATSDPTGYTF	TGTGCCACCAGTGATCCGACAGGCTACACCTTC
NA	TRBV5-1	TRBD2	TRBJ2-1	CASSLDSGGYNEQFF	TGCGCCAGCAGCTTGGACTCGGGAGGTTACAATGAGCAGTTCTTC
once	TRBV4-1	NA	TRBJ2-7	CASSQEGARENEQYF	TGCGCCAGCAGCCAAGAAGGGGCCAGGGAAAACGAGCAGTACTTC
NA	TRBV9	TRBD1	TRBJ1-2	CASSADRTGEGYTF	TGTGCCAGCAGCGCCGATAGGACAGGGGAAGGCTACACCTTC
NA	TRBV2	TRBD1	TRBJ1-2	CASRRTGGTTSGYTF	TGTGCCAGCAGACGTACAGGGGGAACGACTTCTGGCTACACCTTC
NA	TRBV25-1	NA	TRBJ1-2	CASSAWGDYGYTF	TGTGCCAGCAGTGCCTGGGGGGACTATGGCTACACCTTC
NA	TRBV6-5	TRBD2	TRBJ2-1	CATGGAYNEQFF	TGTGCCACCGGGGGGGCCTACAATGAGCAGTTCTTC
few	TRBV13	NA	TRBJ1-1	CASSPEGTEAFF	TGTGCCAGCAGCCCCGAGGGCACTGAAGCTTTCTTT
NA	TRBV13	TRBD1	TRBJ1-2	CASSLVGTATNYGYTF	TGTGCCAGCAGCTTAGTGGGGACAGCAACTAACTATGGCTACACCTTC
NA	TRBV5-4	TRBD2	TRBJ2-7	CATLGLLSYEQYF	TGTGCCACTCTGGGACTACTCTCCTACGAGCAGTACTTC
NA	TRBV6-5	NA	TRBJ1-1	CASSYSGGGTEAFF	TGTGCCAGCAGTTACTCGGGGGGAGGGACTGAAGCTTTCTTT
NA	TRBV18	NA	TRBJ1-1	CASSPGGNTEAFF	TGTGCCAGCTCACCCGGAGGGAACACTGAAGCTTTCTTT
few	TRBV5-5	TRBD2	TRBJ2-7	CASSLVSGSYEQYF	TGTGCCAGCAGCTTGGTCAGCGGGAGCTACGAGCAGTACTTC
NA	TRBV5-6	NA	TRBJ2-3	CASSPITGWADTQYF	TGTGCCAGCAGCCCCATCACGGGATGGGCAGATACGCAGTATTTT
NA	TRBV28	NA	TRBJ2-5	CASSLGRAPPGETQYF	TGTGCCAGCAGTTTAGGGCGGGCCCCCCCGGGGGAGACCCAGTACTTC
NA	TRBV28	NA	TRBJ1-2	CASSFEVGYGYTF	TGTGCCAGCAGTTTTGAGGTGGGCTATGGCTACACCTTC
NA	TRBV5-1	TRBD1	TRBJ2-4	CASSRGDRVDIQYF	TGCGCCAGCAGTAGGGGCGACAGGGTCGACATTCAGTACTTC
NA	TRBV9	TRBD2	TRBJ2-3	CASSHGLAKDTQYF	TGTGCCAGCAGCCACGGACTAGCGAAAGATACGCAGTATTTT
NA	TRBV30	TRBD1	TRBJ1-2	CAWTGQGWGYTF	TGTGCCTGGACCGGACAGGGCTGGGGCTACACCTTC
NA	TRBV27	NA	TRBJ1-2	CASSTTPANYGYTF	TGTGCCAGCAGTACGACACCGGCTAACTATGGCTACACCTTC
NA	TRBV7-2	TRBD2	TRBJ2-2	CASSFTSGNTGELFF	TGTGCCAGCAGCTTCACTAGCGGTAACACCGGGGAGCTGTTTTTT
NA	TRBV5-1	TRBD2	TRBJ2-1	CASSLSGSIGSYNEQFF	TGCGCCAGCAGCCTTAGCGGGAGTATCGGCTCCTACAATGAGCAGTTCTTC
NA	TRBV7-9	TRBD2	TRBJ2-7	CASSEPGLAGEEQYF	TGTGCCAGCAGCGAACCGGGACTAGCGGGTGAAGAGCAGTACTTC
NA	TRBV4-1	NA	TRBJ2-3	CASSQDTSLRPKDTQYF	TGCGCCAGCAGCCAAGATACTTCCCTGCGCCCCAAAGATACGCAGTATTTT
NA	TRBV13	TRBD1	TRBJ1-1	CASSPLGQGAQRSTEAFF	TGTGCCAGCAGCCCATTAGGACAGGGGGCGCAAAGGAGCACTGAAGCTTTCTTT
NA	TRBV27	TRBD2	TRBJ2-3	CASSFLAGGGTDTQYF	TGTGCCAGCAGTTTTCTAGCGGGGGGCGGCACAGATACGCAGTATTTT
NA	TRBV7-9	NA	TRBJ1-1	CASSLQTVEAFF	TGTGCCAGCAGCCTACAGACGGTTGAAGCTTTCTTT
NA	TRBV19	NA	TRBJ1-1	CASSIGQGNTEAFF	TGTGCCAGTAGTATAGGTCAGGGAAACACTGAAGCTTTCTTT